The 7 T cell receptor beta chains in this list originate from one sample, sequenced in a study of vaccination and CD4 T cells after COVID-19 (dated by TCRdb to between 2021 and 2024). The receptor library was made with PCR. Sequencing used an Illumina iSeq 100. TCR sequencing of DNA from cultured CD4+ T cells used the Oncomine TCR Beta short-read assay at the Johns Hopkins FTIC core. TCRdb handled the public reads itself, with Q25 trimming in fastp and clone calling in MiXCR, and kept productive beta chains. Every entry covers one CDR3 protein and lists the most common genes and DNA from its rows. The sample yields under 25,000 distinct CDR3 sequences; under 70% were counted once. 2.5% to 3% of the sample comes from the top ten. These receptors lack a known antigen. This specimen's treatment or condition label, per the study, means: roughly 10-day PBMC culture with coronavirus spike peptide pools or control peptides (ViraFEST assay).

The sequenced sample was CD4+ T cells from blood, cultured in vitro. The receptors stem from a human donor who had recovered from COVID-19.

This rearrangement joins TRBV6-2 or TRBV6-3 to TRBJ2-7; D is perhaps TRBD1 (6 bases). The CDR3 runs 14 residues. The V gene lost 5 bases and the J gene lost 3 bases, with 14 bases spanning the gap. Germline lookup yields CDR1 MNHEY and CDR2 SVGEGT. The CDR3 here is CASSKHGQRYEQYF. CDR3 DNA sequence: TGTGCCAGCAGTAAACATGGACAGCGCTACGAGCAGTACTTC.

The chain is built from TRBV29-1 and TRBJ2-2; tentatively, D is TRBD1 (6 bases). The CDR3 length is 12 residues. Trimming took off 6 bases at V and 5 bases at J, with 10 bases between the two ends. Germline V gene sequence: CDR1 SQVTM, CDR2 ANQGSEA. The CDR3 loop reads CSVERGTGELFF. The CDR3, as DNA: TGCAGCGTCGAGAGGGGGACCGGGGAGCTGTTTTTT.

The chain links TRBV29-1 to TRBJ1-1; 9 nucleotides line up with TRBD1. The CDR3 runs to 12 residues. Trimming at V came to 8 bases and at J to 7 bases, leaving 8 bases not matched to a gene. Per germline, CDR1 SQVTM and CDR2 ANQGSEA. The CDR3 sequence is CSHDRGKGEAFF. DNA for the CDR3: TGCAGCCACGACAGGGGGAAGGGTGAAGCTTTCTTT.

The V and J genes are TRBV7-2 and TRBJ1-2; D possibly corresponds to TRBD1 (5 bases). This CDR3 has 14 residues. The germline CDR1 and CDR2 sequences are SGHTA and FQGNSA. V was clipped by 6 bases and J by 2 bases, with 13 bases between them. CDR3 DNA sequence: TGTGCCAGCAGTCCTAGGGGAGTAAACTATGGCTACACCTTC. It codes for CASSPRGVNYGYTF.

V gene TRBV6-2 or TRBV6-3 combines with J gene TRBJ1-1; no clear D. V gave up 4 bases and J gave up 9 bases, with 9 bases separating them. Germline CDR1 MNHEY, CDR2 SVGEGT. This CDR3 region has 11 residues. The CDR3: CASSSRQKAFF. In DNA form, the CDR3 reads TGTGCCAGCAGTTCTCGTCAAAAAGCTTTCTTT.

The chain couples TRBV9 to TRBJ2-5; 8 bases agree with TRBD2. Germline CDR1 is SGDLS and CDR2 is YYNGEE. CDR3 length: 18 residues. Unmatched junction bases numbered 10, after V lost 0 bases and J lost 0 bases. As DNA, the CDR3 is TGTGCCAGCAGCGTAGGTGGGGGAACGGGAGGGAACCAAGAGACCCAGTACTTC. It encodes CASSVGGGTGGNQETQYF.

The chain joins TRBV20-1 to TRBJ2-3; D call uncertain. The CDR3 extends over 14 amino acids. Trimming removed 3 bases at V and 0 bases at J, with 10 bases between. The V gene's germline CDR1 is DFQATT and CDR2 SNEGSKA (reference sequence). CDR3 region: CSASVSVSTDTQYF. The CDR3 nucleotides are TGCAGTGCTAGTGTCTCCGTTAGCACAGATACGCAGTATTTT.